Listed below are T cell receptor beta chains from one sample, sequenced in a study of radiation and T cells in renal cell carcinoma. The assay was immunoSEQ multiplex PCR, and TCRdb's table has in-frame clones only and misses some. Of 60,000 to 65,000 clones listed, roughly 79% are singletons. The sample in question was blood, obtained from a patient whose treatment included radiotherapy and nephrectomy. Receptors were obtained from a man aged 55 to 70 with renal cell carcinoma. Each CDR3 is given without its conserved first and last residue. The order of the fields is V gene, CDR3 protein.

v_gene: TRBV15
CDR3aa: ATSRVQRTRNEQF

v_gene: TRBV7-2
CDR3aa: ASSRNGVGDTQY

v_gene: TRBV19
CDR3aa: ATSLERAEKLF

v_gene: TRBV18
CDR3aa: ASSPSFPGQERYT

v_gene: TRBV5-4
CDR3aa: ASRDGTQETQY

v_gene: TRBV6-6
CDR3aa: ASSYSTANTEAF

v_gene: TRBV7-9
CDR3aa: ASSSVVVLSNTGELF

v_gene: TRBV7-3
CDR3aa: ASRTDGQNTEAF

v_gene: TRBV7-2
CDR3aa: ASSLIWTGEQY

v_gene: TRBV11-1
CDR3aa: ASSPRLAEETQY

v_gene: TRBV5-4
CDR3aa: ASSLDSLGGYT

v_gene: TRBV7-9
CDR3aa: ASSADRGNYGYT

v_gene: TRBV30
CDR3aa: AWTRTERNRNTEAF

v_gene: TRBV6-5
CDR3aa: ASSYSLRGQEAF

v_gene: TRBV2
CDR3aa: ASSDSEGGGPEAF

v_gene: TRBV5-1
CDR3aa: ASSSEVLGSGANVLT

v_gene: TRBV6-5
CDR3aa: ASSYGGRGYGYT

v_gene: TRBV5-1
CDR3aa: ASSLEGGPGTGELF

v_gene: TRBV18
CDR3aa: ASSPESSGNTIY

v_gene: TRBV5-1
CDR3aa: ASSPGELGNEQF